This T cell receptor (beta chain) was captured in a study of cytomegalovirus exposure and HLA in healthy donors. Study-wide context: Among about 400 genotyped donors, around 80% fell in the Caucasian-associated ancestry cluster.

As concerns this clone: What it binds is unknown.

Findings and caveats of the study: Overall, 164 TCR beta chains were annotated as cytomegalovirus-associated.

13 Jbeta primers and 60 Vbeta primers were used for the PCR. This table comes from immunoSEQ multiplex PCR, and its TCRdb copy is limited to in-frame clones, with some not included. The table records about 140,000 clones, approximately 80% of them present only once. Trimming left V 2 bases short and J 2 bases short, with 19 bases between. Germline V gene sequence: CDR1 KGHSY, CDR2 FQNENV. The CDR3 is 18 residues long. The sample consisted of PBMCs. The sequence derives from a woman in her sixties or seventies in good health and CMV-seropositive. The V gene is TRBV16, the J gene TRBJ2-4, with a weak D call TRBD1 (6 bases). CDR3 in amino acids: CASSQAHRQGSTKNIQYF. CDR3 bases: TGTGCCAGCAGCCAAGCCCACAGGCAGGGGAGCACCAAAAACATTCAGTACTTC.